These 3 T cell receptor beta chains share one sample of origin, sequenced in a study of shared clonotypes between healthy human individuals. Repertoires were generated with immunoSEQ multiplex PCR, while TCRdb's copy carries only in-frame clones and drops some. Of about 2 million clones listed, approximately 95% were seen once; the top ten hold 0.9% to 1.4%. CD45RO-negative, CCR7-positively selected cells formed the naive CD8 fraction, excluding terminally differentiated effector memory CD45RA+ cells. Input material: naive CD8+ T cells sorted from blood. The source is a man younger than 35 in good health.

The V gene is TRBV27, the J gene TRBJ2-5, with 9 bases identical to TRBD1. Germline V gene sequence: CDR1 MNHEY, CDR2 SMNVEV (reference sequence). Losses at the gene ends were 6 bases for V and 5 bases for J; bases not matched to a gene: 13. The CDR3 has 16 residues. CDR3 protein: CASSPMFRDRDETQYF. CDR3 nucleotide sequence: TGTGCCAGCAGCCCGATGTTTCGGGACAGGGATGAGACCCAGTACTTC.

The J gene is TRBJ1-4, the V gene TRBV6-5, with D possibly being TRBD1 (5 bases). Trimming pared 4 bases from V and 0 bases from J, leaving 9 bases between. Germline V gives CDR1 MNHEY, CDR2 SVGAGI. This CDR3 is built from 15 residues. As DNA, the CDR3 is TGTGCCAGCAGTTTTACAGGAGCAACTAATGAAAAACTGTTTTTT. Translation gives CASSFTGATNEKLFF.

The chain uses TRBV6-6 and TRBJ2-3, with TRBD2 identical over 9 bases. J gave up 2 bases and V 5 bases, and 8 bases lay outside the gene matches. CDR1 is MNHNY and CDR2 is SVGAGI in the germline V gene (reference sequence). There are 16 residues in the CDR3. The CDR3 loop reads CASSHIAGALTDTQYF. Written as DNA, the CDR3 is TGTGCCAGCAGTCATATAGCGGGGGCGCTCACAGATACGCAGTATTTT.